This T cell receptor beta chain was profiled in a study of T cell responses to AZD1222 COVID-19 vaccine. Findings of the study overall: White British ancestry dominated among donors, who included more females, and clonal diversity was possibly underestimated.

After removal of 4 bases from V and 12 bases from J, the junction contained 15 bases not matched to a gene. The CDR3 covers 15 residues. Germline CDR1 is KGHSH and CDR2 is LQKENI. Profiled with immunoSEQ multiplex PCR; TCRdb holds only in-frame clones, not every one. The sample lists approximately 96,000 clones; about 86% were seen once. In the case of this clone: Its antigen is undetermined.

Source: peripheral blood, taken 28 days after the second AZD1222 dose. The gene calls are TRBV18 and TRBJ2-1; 7 nucleotides match TRBD2. This TCR came from an adult who received the AZD1222 COVID-19 vaccine. CDR3 amino acids: CASSLTSAGRSGQFF. The DNA of the CDR3 is TGTGCCAGCTCACTTACTAGCGCAGGCCGAAGTGGGCAGTTCTTC.